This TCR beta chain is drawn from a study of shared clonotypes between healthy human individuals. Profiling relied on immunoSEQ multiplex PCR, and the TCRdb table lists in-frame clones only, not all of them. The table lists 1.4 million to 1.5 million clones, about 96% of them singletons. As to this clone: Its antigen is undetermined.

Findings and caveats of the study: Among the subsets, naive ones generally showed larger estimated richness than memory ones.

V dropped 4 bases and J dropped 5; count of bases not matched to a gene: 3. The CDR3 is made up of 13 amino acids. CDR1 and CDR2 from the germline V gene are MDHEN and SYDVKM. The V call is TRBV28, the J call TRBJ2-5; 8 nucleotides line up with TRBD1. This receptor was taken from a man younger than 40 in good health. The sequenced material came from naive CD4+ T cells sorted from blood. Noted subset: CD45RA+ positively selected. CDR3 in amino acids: CASSSDRVETQYF. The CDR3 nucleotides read TGTGCCAGCAGTTCGGACAGGGTCGAGACCCAGTACTTC.